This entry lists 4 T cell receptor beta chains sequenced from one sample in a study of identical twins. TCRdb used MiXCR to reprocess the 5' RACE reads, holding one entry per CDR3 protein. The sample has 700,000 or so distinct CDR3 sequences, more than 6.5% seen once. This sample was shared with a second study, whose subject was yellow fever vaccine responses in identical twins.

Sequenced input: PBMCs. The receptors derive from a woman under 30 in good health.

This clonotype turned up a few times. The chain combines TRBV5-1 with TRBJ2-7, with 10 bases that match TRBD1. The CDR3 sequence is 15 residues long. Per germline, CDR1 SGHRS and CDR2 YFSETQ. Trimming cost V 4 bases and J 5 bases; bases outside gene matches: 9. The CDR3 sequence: CASSVPGTGADEQYF. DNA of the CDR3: TGCGCCAGCAGCGTCCCGGGGACAGGGGCCGACGAGCAGTACTTC. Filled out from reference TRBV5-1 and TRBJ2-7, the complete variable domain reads KAGVTQTPRYLIKTRGQQVTLSCSPISGHRSVSWYQQTPGQGLQFLFEYFSETQRNKGNFPGRFSGRQFSNSRSEMNVSTLELGDSALYLCASSVPGTGADEQYFGPGTRLTVT.

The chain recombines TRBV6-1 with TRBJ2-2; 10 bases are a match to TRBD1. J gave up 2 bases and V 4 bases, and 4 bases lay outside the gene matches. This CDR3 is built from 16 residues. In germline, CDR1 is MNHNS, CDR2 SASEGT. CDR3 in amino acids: CASSAGTGANTGELFF. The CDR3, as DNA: TGTGCCAGCAGTGCTGGGACAGGGGCTAACACCGGGGAGCTGTTTTTT.

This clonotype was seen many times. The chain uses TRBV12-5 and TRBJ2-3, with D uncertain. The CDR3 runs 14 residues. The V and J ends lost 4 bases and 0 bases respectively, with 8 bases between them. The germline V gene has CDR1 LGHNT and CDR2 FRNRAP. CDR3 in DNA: TGTGCTAGTGGTTCCTTAGCTAGCACAGATACGCAGTATTTT. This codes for CASGSLASTDTQYF.

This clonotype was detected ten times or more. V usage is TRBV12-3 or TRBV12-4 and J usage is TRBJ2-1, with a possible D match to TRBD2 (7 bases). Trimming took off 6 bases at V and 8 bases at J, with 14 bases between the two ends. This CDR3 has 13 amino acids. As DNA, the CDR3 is TGTGCCAGCAGAGCGGGGCAGGGGCATGAGCAGTTCTTC. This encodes CASRAGQGHEQFF.